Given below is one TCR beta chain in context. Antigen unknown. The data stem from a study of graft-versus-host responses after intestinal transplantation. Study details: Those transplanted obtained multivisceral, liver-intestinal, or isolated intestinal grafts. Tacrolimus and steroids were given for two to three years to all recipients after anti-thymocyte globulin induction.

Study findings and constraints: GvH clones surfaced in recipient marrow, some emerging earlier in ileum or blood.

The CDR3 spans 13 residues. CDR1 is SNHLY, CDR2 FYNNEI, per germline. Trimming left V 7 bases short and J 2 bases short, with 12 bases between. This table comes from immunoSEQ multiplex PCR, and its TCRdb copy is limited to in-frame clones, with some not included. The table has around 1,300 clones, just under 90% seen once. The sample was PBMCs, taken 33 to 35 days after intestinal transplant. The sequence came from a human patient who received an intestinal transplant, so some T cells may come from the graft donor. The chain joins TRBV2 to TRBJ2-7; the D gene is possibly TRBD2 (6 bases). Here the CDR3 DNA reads TGTGCCAGCATGGACGGGAGAACCTACGAGCAGTACTTC. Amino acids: CASMDGRTYEQYF.